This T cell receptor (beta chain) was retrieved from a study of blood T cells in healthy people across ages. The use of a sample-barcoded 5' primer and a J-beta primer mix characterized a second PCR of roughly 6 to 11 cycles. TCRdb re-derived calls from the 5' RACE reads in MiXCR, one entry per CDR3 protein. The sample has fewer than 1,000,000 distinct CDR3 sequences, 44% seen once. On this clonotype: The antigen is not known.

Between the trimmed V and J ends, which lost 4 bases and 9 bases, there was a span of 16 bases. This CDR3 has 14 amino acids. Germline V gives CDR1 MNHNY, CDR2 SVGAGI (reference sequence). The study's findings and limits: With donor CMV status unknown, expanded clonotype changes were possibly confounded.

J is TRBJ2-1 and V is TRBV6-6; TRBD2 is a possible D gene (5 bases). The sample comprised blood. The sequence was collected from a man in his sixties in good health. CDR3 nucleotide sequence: TGTGCCAGCAGTTTCCTTACCCATGGAGGTGAGCAGTTCTTC. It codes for CASSFLTHGGEQFF.